This passage covers 25 T cell receptor beta chains from one sample sequenced in a study of Ad26.COV2.S vaccination and SARS-CoV-2 variants. Assay: immunoSEQ multiplex PCR; the TCRdb copy retains only in-frame clones and omits some. The table records tens of thousands of clones, 65% to 90% of them present only once. This material consisted of peripheral blood, taken after recovery from COVID-19. These receptor sequences come from a human donor who had recovered from COVID-19.

The rearrangement joins TRBV5-1 to TRBJ1-2, with D unresolved. Trimming took 0 bases from V and 8 from J, leaving 17 bases between them. CDR3 length: 15 amino acids. Per the germline V gene, CDR1 is SGHRS and CDR2 is YFSETQ. CDR3 nucleotides: TGCGCCAGCAGCTTGGATTTGGGGTCGGGAGGAGGCTACACCTTC. It specifies CASSLDLGSGGGYTF.

The CDR3 spells CSAQDRGGLHV. CDR3 DNA: TGCAGTGCTCAAGACAGGGGAGGTTTACACGTC. The rearrangement links TRBV20-1 to TRBJ2-7, with TRBD1 matching over 8 bases. CDR1 is DFQATT and CDR2 is SNEGSKA in the germline V gene (reference sequence). The CDR3 consists of 11 residues.

The J gene is TRBJ2-1, the V gene TRBV5-1; 12 nucleotides agree with TRBD2. CDR3 size: 15 residues. The J segment lost 15 bases and the V segment lost 2 bases, leaving 12 bases of the junction unmatched. Looked up from germline, CDR1 is SGHRS and CDR2 is YFSETQ. The CDR3 is CASSFTSGGLIPRFF. DNA of the CDR3: TGCGCCAGCAGCTTTACTAGCGGGGGGTTGATCCCTAGGTTCTTC.

The V gene is TRBV5-6, the J gene TRBJ2-7; D is unclear. Germline V CDR1 and CDR2: SGHDT, YYEEEE. This CDR3 contains 14 residues. Trimming removed 0 bases at V and 1 base at J, with 8 bases between. The DNA of the CDR3 is TGTGCCAGCAGCTTGGCTGGCGGATCCTACGAGCAGTACTTC. It codes for CASSLAGGSYEQYF.

This chain links TRBV5-5 with TRBJ1-1; D is undetermined. The V end lost 0 bases, the J end lost 1 base, and 13 bases lay between the germline ends. The CDR3 runs 16 residues. The germline CDR1 and CDR2 sequences are SGHKS and YYEKEE (reference sequence). The CDR3 reads CASSLERWGTNTEAFF. The CDR3 DNA reads as TGTGCCAGCAGCTTGGAAAGATGGGGAACGAACACTGAAGCTTTCTTT.

The V and J genes are TRBV4-1 and TRBJ1-2; D unresolved. This CDR3 spans 15 amino acids. The germline gives CDR1 MGHRA, CDR2 YSYEKL. V shed 3 bases and J shed 1 base, with 12 bases lying between them. This CDR3 is CASSHARAVNYGYTF. The CDR3 DNA sequence: TGCGCCAGCAGCCACGCTAGAGCTGTTAACTATGGCTACACCTTC.

The V call is TRBV30, the J call TRBJ1-2; D unresolved. Looked up from germline, CDR1 is GTSNPN and CDR2 is SVGIG (reference sequence). The length of the CDR3 is 11 residues. Trimming pared 3 bases from V and 7 bases from J, leaving 9 bases between. This CDR3 is CAWSNSAGYTF. The DNA for the CDR3 is TGTGCCTGGAGCAATTCCGCTGGCTACACCTTC.

The V gene is TRBV6-1, the J gene TRBJ1-5, with D possibly TRBD1 on 5 matching bases. Between the trimmed V and J ends, which lost 3 bases and 6 bases, there was a span of 12 bases. Germline CDR1 reads MNHNS; CDR2 reads SASEGT. The length of the CDR3 is 14 residues. The CDR3 DNA reads TGTGCCAGCAGTGAGATCGGGGGTGGTCAGCCCCAGCATTTT. Its protein is CASSEIGGGQPQHF.

The chain couples TRBV19 to TRBJ2-3, with D possibly TRBD1 on 6 matching bases. V lost 1 base, J lost 1 base, and 9 bases lay in between. Germline CDR1 reads LNHDA; CDR2 reads SQIVND (reference sequence). The CDR3 consists of 15 residues. The CDR3 nucleotides are TGTGCCAGTAGTATAGGCAGGGGTGGCACAGATACGCAGTATTTT. Amino acid sequence: CASSIGRGGTDTQYF.

This clone was seen once. This sequence joins TRBV10-1 and TRBJ1-2; D not resolved. V was pared by 0 bases and J by 6 bases, with 8 bases between. The germline V gene encodes CDR1 WNHNN and CDR2 SYGVQD (reference sequence). The CDR3 runs 13 residues. CDR3 nucleotides: TGCGCCAGCAGTGAGTCGACGTCGGATGGCTACACCTTC. Its translation is CASSESTSDGYTF.

The rearrangement uses TRBV2 and TRBJ2-2; D is unresolved. The ends were cut back, 3 bases at V and 1 base at J, with 9 bases in the middle. CDR1 and CDR2 (germline): SNHLY, FYNNEI. This CDR3 comprises 15 residues. Here the CDR3 reads CASSDTGRNTGELFF. The CDR3 DNA reads as TGTGCCAGCAGTGATACTGGACGGAACACCGGGGAGCTGTTTTTT.

The chain couples TRBV21-1 to TRBJ1-3. TRBV21-1 is deemed a pseudogene. The CDR3 sequence is 16 residues long. CDR3 amino acids: CASSTFSGGCGNTIYF. In DNA form, the CDR3 reads TGTGCCAGCAGCACCTTTTCGGGGGGGTGCGGAAACACCATATATTTT.

V and J are TRBV29-1 and TRBJ1-1; D not certain. CDR3 length: 15 residues. Germline V lookup: CDR1 SQVTM, CDR2 ANQGSEA. V lost 4 bases and J 0 bases, leaving 15 bases between the germline ends. The CDR3 coding sequence is TGCAGCGTTGGTTCAGGCTGGAGAATGAACACTGAAGCTTTCTTT. It is translated as CSVGSGWRMNTEAFF.

This clone has just one count. The chain employs TRBV27 and TRBJ1-5, with TRBD1 identical over 10 bases. Germline loops: CDR1 MNHEY, CDR2 SMNVEV (reference sequence). The V gene end was trimmed by 6 bases and the J gene end by 4 bases; junction bases not matched to a gene: 6. The CDR3 totals 15 residues. CDR3 sequence: CASRAGTGANQPQHF. CDR3 sequence (DNA): TGTGCCAGCAGGGCTGGGACAGGGGCTAATCAGCCCCAGCATTTT.

The genes are TRBV7-9 and TRBJ1-5, with no clear D. V was clipped by 5 bases and J by 5 bases, with 13 bases between them. CDR3 size: 14 residues. Germline values: CDR1 SEHNR, CDR2 FQNEAQ (reference sequence). The CDR3 protein is CASSLTEGDQPQHF. The CDR3 DNA is TGTGCCAGCAGCCTTACAGAGGGCGATCAGCCCCAGCATTTT.

The chain combines TRBV18 with TRBJ2-2; the match to TRBD2 covers 7 bases. Unmatched junction bases numbered 10, after V lost 3 bases and J lost 9 bases. The germline V gene encodes CDR1 KGHSH and CDR2 LQKENI. The CDR3 length is 15 residues. CDR3 amino acids: CASSPGGFTHRELFF. CDR3 nucleotide sequence: TGTGCCAGCTCACCGGGGGGGTTTACCCACCGGGAGCTGTTTTTT.

The V call is TRBV7-3, the J call TRBJ2-3; tentative D call: TRBD2 (6 bases). Trimming took 4 bases from V and 6 from J, leaving 14 bases between them. Germline assignment: CDR1 SGHTA and CDR2 FQGTGA. The CDR3 spans 14 residues. The DNA of the CDR3 is TGTGCCAGCAGCTCCGGCCTTGGAGGGGATACGCAGTATTTT. The encoded protein is CASSSGLGGDTQYF.

The V and J genes are TRBV5-1 and TRBJ1-1, with D possibly TRBD1 on 6 matching bases. The CDR3 consists of 16 residues. Deletions cut 7 bases from V and 1 base from J, with 20 bases between. The germline V gene encodes CDR1 SGHRS and CDR2 YFSETQ. Here the CDR3 DNA reads TGCGCCAGCGTTCCCTCCGTGGGACAACCGAACACTGAAGCTTTCTTT. Translation: CASVPSVGQPNTEAFF. Full variable domain (rest looked up from reference TRBV5-1 and TRBJ1-1): KAGVTQTPRYLIKTRGQQVTLSCSPISGHRSVSWYQQTPGQGLQFLFEYFSETQRNKGNFPGRFSGRQFSNSRSEMNVSTLELGDSALYLCASVPSVGQPNTEAFFGQGTRLTVV.

This chain joins TRBV10-3 and TRBJ1-5; maybe TRBD1 (5 bases). Germline-derived CDR1 and CDR2 are ENHRY and SYGVKD. Trimming stripped 0 bases from V and 7 bases from J, with 13 bases between. The CDR3 is 15 residues long. CDR3 coding DNA: TGTGCCATCAGTGAGTCGAAGAGGGGAGGCCAGCCCCAGCATTTT. Its protein is CAISESKRGGQPQHF.

The chain recombines TRBV11-2 with TRBJ2-7, with 7 bases matching TRBD2. V lost 5 bases to trimming and J lost 0 bases; unmatched junction nucleotides: 10. Germline CDR1 and CDR2: SGHAT and FQNNGV. The CDR3 is made up of 16 amino acids. CDR3 protein: CASSLPPGGSSYEQYF. The DNA of the CDR3 is TGTGCCAGCAGCCTTCCCCCGGGCGGGAGCTCCTACGAGCAGTACTTC.

This clone was recorded only once. The chain has TRBV6-6 and TRBJ2-7; D remains unclear. CDR1 MNHNY and CDR2 SVGAGI come from the germline V gene (reference sequence). The length of the CDR3 is 12 residues. V lost 2 bases, J lost 3 bases, and 5 bases lay in between. CDR3 sequence reads: CASSYTLYEQYF. The DNA of the CDR3 is TGTGCCAGCAGTTACACCCTCTACGAGCAGTACTTC.

The chain couples TRBV2 to TRBJ2-5, with 11 bases that match TRBD2. Losses at the gene ends were 6 bases for V and 0 bases for J; bases not matched to a gene: 3. CDR3 length equals 15 residues. Germline V gene sequence: CDR1 SNHLY, CDR2 FYNNEI. The CDR3 is CASSAGLADQETQYF. The CDR3 nucleotides are TGTGCCAGCAGCGCGGGACTAGCGGACCAAGAGACCCAGTACTTC.

The chain recombines TRBV19 with TRBJ2-2, with 8 nucleotides matching TRBD1. Germline lookup yields CDR1 LNHDA and CDR2 SQIVND (reference sequence). V lost 6 bases and J lost 4; bases outside the gene matches: 10. The CDR3 has 16 residues. Here the CDR3 reads CASRARGTGGTGELFF. The CDR3 bases are TGTGCCAGTAGGGCCCGGGGGACAGGAGGCACCGGGGAGCTGTTTTTT.

This chain links TRBV24-1 with TRBJ1-2; D unclear. CDR1 and CDR2 (germline): KGHDR, SFDVKD. CDR3 length: 14 residues. V lost 3 bases, J lost 5 bases, and 12 bases lay in between. The CDR3 nucleotides are TGTGCCACCAGTGATGGTGGGCAGGAATATGGCTACACCTTC. It encodes CATSDGGQEYGYTF.

The gene calls are TRBV27 and TRBJ2-2; weak D call: TRBD1 (6 bases). CDR1 MNHEY and CDR2 SMNVEV come from the germline V gene (reference sequence). This CDR3 comprises 13 residues. Trimming pared 7 bases from V and 6 bases from J, leaving 12 bases between. This chain's CDR3 is CASIYRVPGELFF. Written as DNA, the CDR3 is TGTGCCAGCATCTACAGGGTCCCCGGGGAGCTGTTTTTT.